This T cell receptor (beta chain) was sequenced for a study of cytomegalovirus exposure and HLA in healthy donors. Study outcomes and limitations: The number of N-insertions in an Asian-associated ancestry cluster was reportedly below the 666-donor mean in a later analysis. Cytomegalovirus-associated status was assigned to roughly 160 TCR beta chains. Later on, a genetic analysis was performed. It linked a missense variant in DCLRE1C with V- and J-gene trimming of TCR beta.

In the case of this clone: The antigen is undetermined.

The study ran its PCR with 60 Vbeta and 13 Jbeta primers. Clones were sequenced by immunoSEQ multiplex PCR, and TCRdb holds only the in-frame ones, with some missing. The repertoire holds under 200,000 clones, with 80% as singletons. The V gene's germline CDR1 is MNHEY and CDR2 SMNVEV (reference sequence). The CDR3 has 16 amino acids. Deletions cut 2 bases from V and 2 bases from J, with 13 bases between. The chain carries TRBV27 and TRBJ2-4; D unclear. The source material was PBMCs. The receptor was derived from a man aged 30-40 years in good health and CMV-seronegative. This chain's CDR3 is CASSLIPNSPKNIQYF. CDR3 in DNA: TGTGCCAGCAGTTTAATTCCAAACTCTCCCAAAAACATTCAGTACTTC.